This T cell receptor (beta chain) came from a study of blood T cell repertoires in COVID-19. About the study: T cells, B-cell-depleted T cells, or PBMCs provided the cDNA or gDNA that served as material.

The method was immunoSEQ multiplex PCR; TCRdb's version includes in-frame clones alone and lacks a portion of them. The repertoire holds some 360,000 clones, with approximately 89% as singletons. This clone was seen just once. Patients in Seattle were enrolled during active infection, then followed longitudinally. V lost 4 bases to trimming and J lost 8 bases, with 14 bases between them. The germline V gene has CDR1 MDHEN and CDR2 SYDVKM. CDR3 length equals 13 residues. The clonotype comes from an older woman with COVID-19, enrolled during active disease. The chain recombines TRBV28 with TRBJ1-2, with D tentatively TRBD1 (6 bases). The sequencing sample was made of peripheral blood. The CDR3 protein is CASSSLYREGYTF. Written as DNA, the CDR3 is TGTGCCAGCAGTTCGCTCTACAGGGAGGGCTACACCTTC.